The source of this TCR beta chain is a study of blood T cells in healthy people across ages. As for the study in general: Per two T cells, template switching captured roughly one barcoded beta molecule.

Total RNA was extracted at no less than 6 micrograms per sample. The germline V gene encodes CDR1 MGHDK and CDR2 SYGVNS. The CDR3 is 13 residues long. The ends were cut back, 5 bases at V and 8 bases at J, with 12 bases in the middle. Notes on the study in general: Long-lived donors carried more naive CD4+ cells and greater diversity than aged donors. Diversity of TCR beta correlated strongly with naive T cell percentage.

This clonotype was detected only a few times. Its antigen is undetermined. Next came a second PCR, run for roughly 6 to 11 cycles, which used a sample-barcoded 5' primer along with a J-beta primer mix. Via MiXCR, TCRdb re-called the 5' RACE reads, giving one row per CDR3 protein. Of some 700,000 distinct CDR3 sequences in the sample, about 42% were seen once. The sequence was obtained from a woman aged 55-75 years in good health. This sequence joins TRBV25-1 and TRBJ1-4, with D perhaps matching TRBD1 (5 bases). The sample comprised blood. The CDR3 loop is CASSSGWGEKLFF. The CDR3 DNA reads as TGTGCCAGCAGTTCCGGATGGGGGGAAAAACTGTTTTTT.